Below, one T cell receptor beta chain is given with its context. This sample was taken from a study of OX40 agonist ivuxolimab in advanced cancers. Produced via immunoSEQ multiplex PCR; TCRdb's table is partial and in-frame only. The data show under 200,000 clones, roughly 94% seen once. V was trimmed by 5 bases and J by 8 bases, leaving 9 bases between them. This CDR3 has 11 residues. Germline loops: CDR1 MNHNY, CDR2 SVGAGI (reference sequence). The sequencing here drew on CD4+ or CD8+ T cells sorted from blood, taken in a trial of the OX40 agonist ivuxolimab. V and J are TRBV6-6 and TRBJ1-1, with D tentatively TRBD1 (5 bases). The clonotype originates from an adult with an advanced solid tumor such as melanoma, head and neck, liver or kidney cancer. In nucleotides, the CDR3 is TGTGCCAGCAGTCCTGACAGCGAAGCTTTCTTT. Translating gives CASSPDSEAFF.